Reported below is one TCR beta chain. This sample was included in a study of T cell clones after liver transplantation. Sequenced by immunoSEQ multiplex PCR; TCRdb stores in-frame clones only, minus some. This table holds about 60,000 clones, around 75% found once. The ends were cut back, 2 bases at V and 6 bases at J, with 8 bases in the middle. CDR3 length: 14 amino acids. Germline V lookup: CDR1 MNHEY, CDR2 SVGAGI. The genes are TRBV6-5 and TRBJ1-6; D gene uncertain. Sequencing was performed on CD4+ T cells from blood, taken before liver transplant. This TCR came from a human donor who received a liver transplant. The DNA for the CDR3 is TGTGCCAGCAGTTACGCTGGCGGTAATTCACCCCTCCACTTT. Protein sequence: CASSYAGGNSPLHF.